This TCR beta chain stems from a study (dated by TCRdb to 2012 to 2014). Sequencing instrument: Illumina Genome Analyzer IIx. In TCRdb, the public reads were trimmed at Q25 with fastp and aligned with MiXCR, with productive beta chains retained. CDR3 protein sequences are deduplicated, and each keeps its most common genes and DNA. This sample has nearly 15,000 distinct CDR3 sequences in its table, and around 34% of those were observed once. The ten largest make up about 16% of the sample. Worth noting for this clonotype: No antigen is known for it. Per-base qualities were not stored, and no clone one base away is much larger.

The CDR3 has 15 amino acids, counting the end cysteine and phenylalanine. Of the read, only the CDR3 DNA is kept; its 45 bases are in frame from base 1. The germline V gene gives CDR1 as SQVTM and CDR2 as ANQGSEA. Trimming removed 4 bases from V and 12 bases from J, leaving 25 bases between the germline ends. This TCR was sampled from a human donor. This chain joins TRBV29-1 to TRBJ2-1; matching of 7 bases hints at TRBD2 as the D gene. Sequenced sample: blood. The nucleotide sequence reads as follows: TGCAGCGTTGTCGGGACAACGACTAGCACAGATACGCAGTTCTTC. The translation is CSVVGTTTSTDTQFF.